The clone carrying this T cell receptor beta chain was picked up many times. Its matching antigen is unknown. The sample is drawn from a study of spatial heterogeneity in lung cancer. Whole-study context: Compared with alpha-chain sequences, beta-chain sequences were consistently detected in greater numbers. Study findings and constraints: Resection blood, more than follow-up blood, showed ubiquitous expanded tumor TCRs.

This CDR3 is built from 14 residues. With 2 bases clipped from V and 4 bases from J, the junction kept 2 bases outside the gene matches. Looked up from germline, CDR1 is SGHTA and CDR2 is FQGTGA. Via MiXCR, TCRdb re-called the 5' RACE reads, giving one row per CDR3 protein. The sample has around 60,000 distinct CDR3 sequences, 7.5% to 8.5% seen once. Time point given: sample taken at primary tumor resection. Tumor, nontumor lung or frozen PBMC supplied whole RNA, sequenced without sorting. Patients with untreated early-stage non-small cell lung cancer, numbering approximately 79, were the donors. The rearrangement joins TRBV7-3 to TRBJ2-3; 8 nucleotides match TRBD2. This receptor was taken from a female donor with early-stage non-small cell lung cancer. The sequenced sample was PBMCs, obtained at surgery. CDR3 in DNA: TGTGCCAGCAGCTTAGGACTAGCTTCAGATACGCAGTATTTT. It specifies CASSLGLASDTQYF.